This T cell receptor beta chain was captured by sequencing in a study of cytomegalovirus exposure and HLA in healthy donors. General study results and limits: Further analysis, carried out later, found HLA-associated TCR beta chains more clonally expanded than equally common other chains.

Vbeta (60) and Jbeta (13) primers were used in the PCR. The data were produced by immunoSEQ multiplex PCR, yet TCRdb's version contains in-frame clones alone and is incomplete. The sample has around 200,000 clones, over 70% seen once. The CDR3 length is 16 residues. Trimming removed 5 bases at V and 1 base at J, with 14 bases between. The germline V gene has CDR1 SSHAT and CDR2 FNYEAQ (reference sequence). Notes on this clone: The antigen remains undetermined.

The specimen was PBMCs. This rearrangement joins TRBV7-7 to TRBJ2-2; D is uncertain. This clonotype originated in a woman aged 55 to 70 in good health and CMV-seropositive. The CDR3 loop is CASSPSAPGNTGELFF. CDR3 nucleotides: TGTGCCAGCAGCCCCAGTGCCCCAGGGAACACCGGGGAGCTGTTTTTT.